A single sample gave rise to the 19 T cell receptor beta chains below, sequenced in a study of CDR3 diversity in severe acne. TCRdb re-called the PCR reads with MiXCR, one entry per CDR3 protein. The sample lists over 90,000 distinct CDR3 sequences, 45% to 60% seen once, with under 15% in the top ten. Sequenced sample: blood. The receptor source for this set is a male donor with acne.

V and J are TRBV20-1 and TRBJ2-7, with 10 bases aligning to TRBD2. The CDR3 extends over 16 amino acids. V was clipped by 6 bases and J by 1 base; unmatched bases: 12. Germline V gene lookup returns CDR1 DFQATT and CDR2 SNEGSKA (reference sequence). CDR3 in amino acids: CSANLAGVINSYEQYF. DNA of the CDR3: TGCAGTGCGAATCTAGCGGGAGTAATTAATTCCTACGAGCAGTACTTC.

The rearrangement links TRBV20-1 to TRBJ1-5; 10 bases agree with TRBD1. The length of the CDR3 is 13 residues. Per germline, CDR1 DFQATT and CDR2 SNEGSKA (reference sequence). V dropped 5 bases and J dropped 7; count of bases not matched to a gene: 5. In nucleotides, the CDR3 is TGCAGTGCTTCCGGGACAGGGGAGCAGCCCCAGCATTTT. Translating it yields CSASGTGEQPQHF.

This clonotype appeared a few times. V gene TRBV28 combines with J gene TRBJ1-5; D is ambiguous. Germline V CDR1 and CDR2: MDHEN, SYDVKM. This CDR3 is built from 16 residues. Between the trimmed V and J ends, which lost 4 bases and 7 bases, there was a span of 20 bases. CDR3 sequence: CASSSQTGFMGQPQHF. The CDR3 DNA is TGTGCCAGCAGTTCCCAGACCGGGTTTATGGGCCAGCCCCAGCATTTT.

This clonotype was observed a handful of times. This sequence joins TRBV7-2 and TRBJ2-7, with 9 bases identical to TRBD1. The CDR3 loop spans 14 amino acids. After removal of 3 bases from V and 9 bases from J, the junction contained 9 bases not matched to a gene. Per germline, CDR1 SGHTA and CDR2 FQGNSA. The CDR3 spells CASSLGQGSTRQYF. CDR3 bases: TGTGCCAGCAGCTTGGGACAGGGATCTACGAGGCAGTACTTC.

The rearrangement uses TRBV25-1 and TRBJ1-1, with TRBD1 as a possible D gene (5 bases). Trimming took off 3 bases at V and 3 bases at J, with 14 bases between the two ends. The CDR3 runs to 15 residues. CDR1 MGHDK and CDR2 SYGVNS come from the germline V gene. The CDR3 DNA reads as TGTGCCAGCAGTGAGTGGGGGACCAGGGACACTGAAGCTTTCTTT. This sequence encodes CASSEWGTRDTEAFF. Full variable domain (missing parts from reference TRBV25-1 and TRBJ1-1): EADIYQTPRYLVIGTGKKITLECSQTMGHDKMYWYQQDPGMELHLIHYSYGVNSTEKGDLSSESTVSRIRTEHFPLTLESARPSHTSQYLCASSEWGTRDTEAFFGQGTRLTVV.

The V and J genes are TRBV20-1 and TRBJ2-7; D may correspond to TRBD1 or TRBD2 (5 bases each). The CDR3 has 14 residues. With 5 bases removed from V and 0 bases from J, the gap between germline ends came to 14 bases. Per the germline V gene, CDR1 is DFQATT and CDR2 is SNEGSKA (reference sequence). CDR3: CSALTGPISYEQYF. CDR3 sequence (DNA): TGCAGTGCTCTTACGGGACCGATCTCCTACGAGCAGTACTTC.

The chain couples TRBV20-1 to TRBJ2-1, with TRBD2 identical over 11 bases. Germline-derived CDR1 and CDR2 are DFQATT and SNEGSKA (reference sequence). The CDR3 contains 13 residues. The V gene end was trimmed by 6 bases and the J gene end by 2 bases; junction bases not matched to a gene: 0. The CDR3 nucleotides are TGCAGTGCACTAGCGGGGGCCTACAATGAGCAGTTCTTC. Its protein is CSALAGAYNEQFF.

This sequence joins TRBV11-2 and TRBJ2-5; a possible D gene is TRBD2 (5 bases). Germline CDR1 and CDR2: SGHAT and FQNNGV. V lost 4 bases, J lost 2 bases, and 11 bases lay in between. The CDR3 runs to 14 residues. The CDR3 protein is CASSSVGVQETQYF. The CDR3 DNA sequence: TGTGCCAGCAGCTCGGTCGGGGTTCAAGAGACCCAGTACTTC. Full variable domain (outside the CDR3, taken from reference TRBV11-2 and TRBJ2-5): EAGVAQSPRYKIIEKRQSVAFWCNPISGHATLYWYQQILGQGPKLLIQFQNNGVVDDSQLPKDRFSAERLKGVDSTLKIQPAKLEDSAVYLCASSSVGVQETQYFGPGTRLLVL.

This clonotype came up a few times. The chain recombines TRBV19 with TRBJ2-4; the D is unclear. Trimming removed 6 bases at V and 7 bases at J, with 16 bases between. The CDR3 has 14 amino acids. Per the germline V gene, CDR1 is LNHDA and CDR2 is SQIVND (reference sequence). CDR3 DNA sequence: TGTGCCAGTAGCAAACTCCGGTTTGGGAACATTCAGTACTTC. Translated, it gives CASSKLRFGNIQYF.

This chain joins TRBV20-1 and TRBJ2-1; the match to TRBD2 covers 7 bases. Germline CDR1 DFQATT, CDR2 SNEGSKA (reference sequence). The length of the CDR3 is 15 residues. The V and J ends lost 3 bases and 1 base, in that order; junction bases with no gene match: 6. This CDR3 reads CSARGAGVSYNEQFF. The CDR3 DNA sequence: TGCAGTGCTAGGGGCGCGGGAGTGTCCTACAATGAGCAGTTCTTC.

This chain links TRBV5-4 with TRBJ2-1; weak D call: TRBD2 (5 bases). The germline gives CDR1 SGHNT, CDR2 YYREEE (reference sequence). The germline V and J ends were trimmed by 4 bases and 7 bases, with 12 bases remaining between them. CDR3 length equals 13 residues. The CDR3 sequence: CASSLFEGNEQFF. Written as DNA, the CDR3 is TGTGCCAGCAGCCTGTTTGAGGGTAATGAGCAGTTCTTC.

V gene TRBV9 combines with J gene TRBJ1-4, with D unclear. Germline V lookup: CDR1 SGDLS, CDR2 YYNGEE. The V gene lost 0 bases and the J gene lost 4 bases, with 10 bases spanning the gap. The CDR3 runs to 15 residues. In nucleotides, the CDR3 is TGTGCCAGCAGCGTAGAGTGGGCGAATAATGAAAAACTGTTTTTT. It yields the protein CASSVEWANNEKLFF.

This rearrangement joins TRBV25-1 to TRBJ2-2; no clear D. V was trimmed by 6 bases and J by 7 bases, leaving 9 bases between them. This CDR3 comprises 12 residues. Germline V gene data show CDR1 as MGHDK and CDR2 as SYGVNS. The CDR3 DNA reads as TGTGCCAGCAGCTCCTATGGCGGGGAGCTGTTTTTT. Protein product: CASSSYGGELFF.

This clonotype was seen only a few times. The chain couples TRBV5-4 to TRBJ2-5; D gene uncertain. The germline CDR1 and CDR2 sequences are SGHNT and YYREEE (reference sequence). The CDR3 extends over 11 amino acids. V was shortened by 6 bases and J by 5 bases, with 8 bases between the two germline ends. CDR3 protein: CASKAAETQYF. In DNA, the CDR3 is TGTGCCAGCAAGGCTGCGGAGACCCAGTACTTC. The whole variable domain, filled in from reference TRBV5-4 and TRBJ2-5, reads ETGVTQSPTHLIKTRGQQVTLRCSSQSGHNTVSWYQQALGQGPQFIFQYYREEENGRGNFPPRFSGLQFPNYSSELNVNALELDDSALYLCASKAAETQYFGPGTRLLVL.

V is TRBV4-2 and J is TRBJ2-5; perhaps D is TRBD1 or TRBD2 (7 bases each). Germline lookup yields CDR1 LGHNA and CDR2 YNFKEQ. V dropped 4 bases and J dropped 4 bases, with 22 bases sitting between them. This CDR3 has 17 residues. The CDR3 reads CASSPEGAGEGAETQYF. As DNA, the CDR3 is TGTGCCAGCAGCCCCGAGGGGGCGGGAGAGGGGGCAGAGACCCAGTACTTC.

With regard to this clonotype: This clone may be a read error of a much larger clone one base away. The V call is TRBV6-1, the J call TRBJ2-7; D is unresolved. Trimming pared 6 bases from V and 3 bases from J, leaving 15 bases between. The CDR3 extends over 14 amino acids. CDR1 and CDR2 (germline): MNHNS, SASEGT. The CDR3 sequence: CASRVDGSDYEQYF. The CDR3 bases are TGTGCCAGCAGGGTCGACGGGTCCGACTACGAGCAGTACTTC.

This chain uses TRBV20-1 with TRBJ2-3; maybe TRBD1 (6 bases). With 4 bases removed from V and 4 bases from J, the gap between germline ends came to 24 bases. CDR3 length: 17 amino acids. CDR1 and CDR2 from the germline V gene are DFQATT and SNEGSKA (reference sequence). CDR3: CSATGATGANVADTQYF. The DNA for the CDR3 is TGCAGTGCTACAGGGGCTACTGGGGCCAACGTCGCAGATACGCAGTATTTT.

The V call is TRBV20-1, the J call TRBJ2-1, with 11 bases aligning to TRBD2. Germline V CDR1 and CDR2: DFQATT, SNEGSKA (reference sequence). The CDR3 contains 16 residues. Germline trimming cut 0 bases from V and 6 bases from J; bases unmatched to any gene: 7. In nucleotides, the CDR3 is TGCAGTGCTAGAGATGTAACTAGCGGGAGTGTCAATGAGCAGTTCTTC. The encoded protein is CSARDVTSGSVNEQFF.

The gene calls are TRBV5-1 and TRBJ2-7; D may be TRBD2 (6 bases). The V end was cut by 4 bases, the J end by 2 bases, with 16 bases between. CDR1 and CDR2 from the germline V gene are SGHRS and YFSETQ. The CDR3 contains 15 residues. CDR3 region: CASSDRLVGPYEQYF. CDR3 sequence (DNA): TGCGCCAGCAGCGACCGACTAGTAGGGCCCTACGAGCAGTACTTC.